These 28 T cell receptor beta chains originate from one sample sequenced in a study of Graves' ophthalmopathy and Graves' hyperthyroidism. The authors amplified TCR beta CDR3 regions, and they did so from RNA transcripts for repertoire sequencing. Second-round multiplex PCR came after a first-round RT-PCR that employed HTBI primers. TCRdb fed the multiplex PCR reads into MiXCR, producing one record per CDR3 protein. The sample has hundreds of thousands of distinct CDR3 sequences, about 20% seen once. The specimen was peripheral blood. Receptor source: a woman aged 18-30 years with stable Graves' hyperthyroidism. Some clones in this sample may be carry-over from other donors' samples.

This clonotype showed up many times. The genes are TRBV25-1 and TRBJ2-2, with 13 bases fitting TRBD2. Germline-derived CDR1 and CDR2 are MGHDK and SYGVNS. The CDR3 sequence is 15 residues long. With 5 bases clipped from V and 5 bases from J, the junction kept 2 bases outside the gene matches. The CDR3 is CASSTSGRVTGELFF. The CDR3 coding sequence is TGTGCCAGCAGTACTAGCGGGAGGGTGACCGGGGAGCTGTTTTTT.

The chain combines TRBV20-1 with TRBJ2-5; TRBD2 agrees at 10 bases. Germline V gene data show CDR1 as DFQATT and CDR2 as SNEGSKA (reference sequence). CDR3 length equals 15 residues. The V segment lost 0 bases and the J segment 5 bases; nucleotides outside the gene matches: 6. The CDR3 sequence: CSARDQGLAMETQYF. CDR3 DNA: TGCAGTGCTAGAGATCAGGGACTAGCGATGGAGACCCAGTACTTC.

The V and J genes are TRBV2 and TRBJ1-2; no reliable D call. V gave up 4 bases and J gave up 4 bases, with 10 bases separating them. The CDR3 contains 13 residues. The V gene's germline CDR1 is SNHLY and CDR2 FYNNEI. CDR3 nucleotides: TGTGCCAGCAGTGCCACGGGAATCTATGGCTACACCTTC. This translates into CASSATGIYGYTF.

This clonotype was observed a handful of times. This chain uses TRBV18 with TRBJ1-1; tentatively, D is TRBD1 (6 bases). This CDR3 contains 15 residues. In germline, CDR1 is KGHSH, CDR2 LQKENI. The V and J ends lost 4 bases and 2 bases respectively, with 14 bases between them. Here the CDR3 reads CASSLGTQPNTEAFF. CDR3 bases: TGTGCCAGCTCACTCGGGACACAACCTAACACTGAAGCTTTCTTT.

This clonotype appeared many times. CDR3 in amino acids: CASSSLSYEQYF. CDR3 DNA sequence: TGTGCCAGCAGTTCTCTCTCCTACGAGCAGTACTTC. The rearrangement uses TRBV28 and TRBJ2-7; D gene ambiguous. V lost 4 bases to trimming and J lost 0 bases, with 4 bases between them. Germline assignment: CDR1 MDHEN and CDR2 SYDVKM. The CDR3 runs 12 residues.

The V and J genes are TRBV20-1 and TRBJ2-5; D possibly uses TRBD1 or TRBD2 (5 bases each). The CDR3 extends over 14 amino acids. Germline V gene sequence: CDR1 DFQATT, CDR2 SNEGSKA (reference sequence). V lost 4 bases to trimming and J lost 5 bases, with 17 bases between them. The CDR3 reads CSATKPGTGETQYF. The CDR3 DNA is TGCAGTGCTACCAAACCGGGGACCGGCGAGACCCAGTACTTC.

The sample holds a few counts of this clonotype. This chain connects TRBV3-1 to TRBJ2-2; D uncertain. The V end lost 1 base, the J end lost 5 bases, and 11 bases lay between the germline ends. This CDR3 comprises 15 residues. Looked up from germline, CDR1 is LGHDT and CDR2 is YNNKEL (reference sequence). CDR3: CASSQGGVKTGELFF. The DNA of the CDR3 is TGTGCCAGCAGCCAAGGCGGTGTAAAAACCGGGGAGCTGTTTTTT. Filled out from reference TRBV3-1 and TRBJ2-2, the complete variable domain reads DTAVSQTPKYLVTQMGNDKSIKCEQNLGHDTMYWYKQDSKKFLKIMFSYNNKELIINETVPNRFSPKSPDKAHLNLHINSLELGDSAVYFCASSQGGVKTGELFFGEGSRLTVL.

There are many counts of this clonotype. The rearrangement joins TRBV20-1 to TRBJ1-5; 7 bases are a match to TRBD1. This CDR3 contains 17 residues. Germline V gene data show CDR1 as DFQATT and CDR2 as SNEGSKA (reference sequence). V was clipped by 0 bases and J by 5 bases; unmatched bases: 13. The CDR3 spells CSARDGGTVKFYQPQHF. The CDR3 bases are TGCAGTGCTAGAGATGGGGGGACAGTGAAATTTTATCAGCCCCAGCATTTT.

This clonotype was seen at least ten times. The genes are TRBV11-2 and TRBJ2-4; D may be TRBD1 or TRBD2 (5 bases each). Germline V lookup: CDR1 SGHAT, CDR2 FQNNGV. Trimming removed 5 bases from V and 6 bases from J, with 14 bases in between. This CDR3 contains 14 residues. In DNA form, the CDR3 reads TGTGCCAGCAGCCGACCTCTTGGGGGAAACATTCAGTACTTC. Translation: CASSRPLGGNIQYF.

There are many counts of this clonotype. V usage is TRBV6-5 and J usage is TRBJ1-6, with TRBD1 matching over 7 bases. The CDR3 spans 16 residues. Germline V CDR1 and CDR2: MNHEY, SVGAGI. V dropped 2 bases and J dropped 9; count of bases not matched to a gene: 10. DNA for the CDR3: TGTGCCAGCAGTTACGACCACAGGGGTGGACGTTCACCCCTCCACTTT. This encodes CASSYDHRGGRSPLHF.

This clonotype was seen ten or more times. The chain has TRBV27 and TRBJ2-7; D might be TRBD1 (7 bases). This CDR3 contains 14 residues. Looked up from germline, CDR1 is MNHEY and CDR2 is SMNVEV (reference sequence). V was shortened by 4 bases and J by 3 bases, with 13 bases between the two germline ends. CDR3 loop: CASSYNRGGYEQYF. CDR3 in DNA: TGTGCCAGCAGTTATAACAGGGGAGGCTACGAGCAGTACTTC.

This clonotype was counted many times. The J gene is TRBJ2-2, the V gene TRBV20-1; 11 nucleotides line up with TRBD2. V dropped 3 bases and J dropped 4; count of bases not matched to a gene: 1. The CDR3 is 14 amino acids. Germline V gene lookup returns CDR1 DFQATT and CDR2 SNEGSKA (reference sequence). The CDR3 DNA reads as TGCAGTGCTAGGGGGACTAGCGGCACCGGGGAGCTGTTTTTT. This encodes CSARGTSGTGELFF.

This clonotype was counted many times. The chain recombines TRBV2 with TRBJ2-7; TRBD2 agrees at 12 bases. Germline lookup yields CDR1 SNHLY and CDR2 FYNNEI. Trimming at V came to 5 bases and at J to 4 bases, leaving 6 bases not matched to a gene. There are 15 residues in the CDR3. The CDR3 sequence: CASSSTSGSLYEQYF. CDR3 in DNA: TGTGCCAGCAGTTCGACTAGCGGGAGTCTATACGAGCAGTACTTC.

As to this clonotype: This may arise from a read error, as a much more abundant clone is one base away. The genes are TRBV19 and TRBJ1-5; D is perhaps TRBD1 (6 bases). Germline V gene data show CDR1 as LNHDA and CDR2 as SQIVND (reference sequence). The CDR3 length is 15 residues. CDR3 sequence: CASSYTGTSNQPHHF. CDR3 nucleotide sequence: TGTGCCAGTAGTTACACAGGGACTAGCAATCAGCCCCATCATTTT. The variable domain in full, completed from reference TRBV19 and TRBJ1-5, reads DGGITQSPKYLFRKEGQNVTLSCEQNLNHDAMYWYRQDPGQGLRLIYYSQIVNDFQKGDIAEGYSVSREKKESFPLTVTSAQKNPTAFYLCASSYTGTSNQPHHFGDGTRLSIL.

This clonotype has at least ten counts. The V gene is TRBV19, the J gene TRBJ2-7; D is perhaps TRBD1 (6 bases). Trimming cost V 5 bases and J 0 bases, with 17 bases left between them. Per the germline V gene, CDR1 is LNHDA and CDR2 is SQIVND (reference sequence). The CDR3 contains 16 residues. The CDR3, as DNA: TGTGCCAGTAGTGTCACCGGGACATCCAGCTCCTACGAGCAGTACTTC. This encodes CASSVTGTSSSYEQYF.

This clonotype was detected many times. The chain is built from TRBV6-5 and TRBJ2-7, with 11 nucleotides matching TRBD1. The CDR3 has 16 amino acids. J gave up 0 bases and V 4 bases, and 5 bases lay outside the gene matches. The germline CDR1 and CDR2 sequences are MNHEY and SVGAGI. Here the CDR3 DNA reads TGTGCCAGCAGTTCCTATGGACAGGGGGCCTCCTACGAGCAGTACTTC. This codes for CASSSYGQGASYEQYF.

The sample holds many counts of this clonotype. V gene TRBV2 combines with J gene TRBJ1-5; possibly TRBD1 for D (5 bases). The germline gives CDR1 SNHLY, CDR2 FYNNEI. The CDR3 totals 13 residues. V gave up 6 bases and J gave up 11 bases, with 17 bases separating them. This CDR3 reads CASSAKPGGAQHF. In nucleotides, the CDR3 is TGTGCCAGCAGCGCCAAACCGGGGGGGGCCCAGCATTTT. Full variable domain (rest looked up from reference TRBV2 and TRBJ1-5): EPEVTQTPSHQVTQMGQEVILRCVPISNHLYFYWYRQILGQKVEFLVSFYNNEISEKSEIFDDQFSVERPDGSNFTLKIRSTKLEDSAMYFCASSAKPGGAQHFGDGTRLSIL.

The chain has TRBV5-1 and TRBJ1-2, with TRBD1 identical over 8 bases. CDR1 is SGHRS and CDR2 is YFSETQ in the germline V gene. The J segment lost 4 bases and the V segment lost 2 bases, leaving 4 bases of the junction unmatched. The length of the CDR3 is 14 residues. In nucleotides, the CDR3 is TGCGCCAGCAGCTTCGCCGACAGGGGCTATGGCTACACCTTC. Translated, it gives CASSFADRGYGYTF.

The V and J genes are TRBV28 and TRBJ2-6; no firm D call. V was pared by 4 bases and J by 0 bases, with 7 bases between. The CDR3 loop spans 15 amino acids. CDR1 is MDHEN, CDR2 SYDVKM, per germline. The CDR3 nucleotides are TGTGCCAGCAGTTCGACCGTCTCTGGGGCCAACGTCCTGACTTTC. Its protein product is CASSSTVSGANVLTF.

The V call is TRBV6-2 or TRBV6-3, the J call TRBJ1-3, with 9 bases matching TRBD1. J lost 8 bases, V lost 5 bases, and 7 bases had no gene match. Germline CDR1 is MNHEY and CDR2 is SVGEGT. There are 14 residues in the CDR3. Here the CDR3 DNA reads TGTGCCAGCAGTGAGACGACAGGGGGTCACACCATATATTTT. The encoded protein is CASSETTGGHTIYF.

There are many counts of this clonotype. The rearrangement joins TRBV9 to TRBJ2-5; D is uncertain. CDR1 is SGDLS and CDR2 is YYNGEE in the germline V gene. The CDR3 is 16 amino acids. V lost 4 bases and J lost 0, with 16 bases in between. The CDR3 coding sequence is TGTGCCAGCAGCCCCACCTGGACGGAAAACCAAGAGACCCAGTACTTC. Translating gives CASSPTWTENQETQYF.

This clonotype showed up many times. The chain is built from TRBV7-8 and TRBJ1-1, with 9 bases fitting TRBD1. J was trimmed by 4 bases and V by 5 bases; bases with no gene match: 5. The CDR3 length is 14 residues. Germline CDR1 is SGHVS and CDR2 is FQNEAQ. CDR3 sequence: CASSGHRGPTEAFF. In DNA, the CDR3 is TGTGCCAGCAGCGGGCACAGGGGGCCCACTGAAGCTTTCTTT.

This clonotype was recorded many times. The chain recombines TRBV24-1 with TRBJ1-6; TRBD1 matches at 8 bases. V shed 6 bases and J 7 bases; nucleotides not matched to a gene: 7. The V gene's germline CDR1 is KGHDR and CDR2 SFDVKD. This CDR3 contains 15 residues. The CDR3 nucleotides read TGTGCCACCAGTCCTCAGGGGGCGGACAATTCACCCCTCCACTTT. It is translated as CATSPQGADNSPLHF.

There are many counts of this clonotype. The chain recombines TRBV30 with TRBJ1-6, with a tentative D call TRBD1 (6 bases). The CDR3 has 14 amino acids. Germline CDR1 reads GTSNPN; CDR2 reads SVGIG (reference sequence). Trimming left V 1 base short and J 7 bases short, with 11 bases between. The CDR3 DNA reads as TGTGCCTGGAGTGGGGGGACACCGAATTCACCCCTCCACTTT. It encodes CAWSGGTPNSPLHF.

This clonotype was observed once. The chain has TRBV10-2 and TRBJ2-6, with TRBD2 matching 9 bases. The CDR3 sequence is 17 residues long. The V gene end was trimmed by 0 bases and the J gene end by 0 bases; junction bases not matched to a gene: 0. Per germline, CDR1 WSHSY and CDR2 SAAADI. CDR3 bases: TGCGCCAGCAGTGAGTCGACTAGCGGCTCTGGGGCCAACGTCCTGACTTTC. Its protein is CASSESTSGSGANVLTF.

The chain couples TRBV6-5 to TRBJ1-2; D is perhaps TRBD1 (5 bases). Deletions cut 2 bases from V and 4 bases from J, with 11 bases between. The CDR3 covers 14 residues. Germline-derived CDR1 and CDR2 are MNHEY and SVGAGI. The CDR3 is CASSYGAGTYGYTF. DNA for the CDR3: TGTGCCAGCAGTTACGGCGCAGGGACCTATGGCTACACCTTC.

This chain connects TRBV5-1 to TRBJ1-5, with unresolved D. Trimming took off 8 bases at V and 2 bases at J, with 14 bases between the two ends. The germline V gene has CDR1 SGHRS and CDR2 YFSETQ. The CDR3 sequence is 14 residues long. The CDR3 DNA is TGCGCCAGTAGGCTTGGGGTACGCAATCAGCCCCAGCATTTT. It yields the protein CASRLGVRNQPQHF.

This clonotype was detected a few times. The chain has TRBV18 and TRBJ1-2; D call uncertain. Germline V CDR1 and CDR2: KGHSH, LQKENI. CDR3 size: 13 residues. V was trimmed by 3 bases and J by 7 bases, leaving 12 bases between them. This chain's CDR3 is CASSPYSVRGYTF. The CDR3 nucleotides are TGTGCCAGCTCACCTTACTCGGTTCGTGGCTACACCTTC.